This TCR beta chain was recovered during a study of shared clonotypes between healthy human individuals. Method: immunoSEQ multiplex PCR; TCRdb's copy keeps in-frame clones and lacks some. The table has about 690,000 clones, roughly 91% seen once. Concerning this clone itself: The junction departs from germline at one end; a sequencing error may be responsible.

The sequence was obtained from a man aged 18 to 29 in good health. Some clones in this sample may be carry-over from other donors' samples. Sequenced input: memory CD8+ T cells from PBMCs. Specified subset: CD45RO+ cells pooled with CCR7-negative TemRA cells.

The CDR3 bases are TGTGCCAGCAGTAACTCCCCACTAGCGGGAGCAGATACGCAGTATTTT. Encoded protein: CASSNSPLAGADTQYF. The V call is TRBV6-5, the J call TRBJ2-3, with TRBD2 matching over 11 bases. Germline V lookup: CDR1 MNHEY, CDR2 SVGAGI. This CDR3 region has 16 residues.